This T cell receptor (beta chain) was sequenced during a study of T-cell reconstitution after alpha-beta-depleted transplantation in children. Unique molecular identifiers tagged the TCRbeta library. TCRdb called the PCR reads again in MiXCR, with one record for every CDR3 protein. Among hundreds of thousands of distinct CDR3 sequences listed, 23% were seen once. V lost 4 bases and J lost 1, with 7 bases in between. CDR3 length: 13 residues. The sample here was PBMCs, mostly from graft donor cells, taken 360 days after TCRalphabeta/CD19-depleted stem cell transplant. This clonotype was obtained from a boy younger than two who had a stem cell transplant for acute myeloid leukemia, so the T cells may come from the graft donor. The V call is TRBV12-3 or TRBV12-4, the J call TRBJ2-5; D is unresolved. For the CDR3, the DNA is TGTGCCAGCAGTTCGTACGGCCAAGAGACCCAGTACTTC. The encoded protein is CASSSYGQETQYF.